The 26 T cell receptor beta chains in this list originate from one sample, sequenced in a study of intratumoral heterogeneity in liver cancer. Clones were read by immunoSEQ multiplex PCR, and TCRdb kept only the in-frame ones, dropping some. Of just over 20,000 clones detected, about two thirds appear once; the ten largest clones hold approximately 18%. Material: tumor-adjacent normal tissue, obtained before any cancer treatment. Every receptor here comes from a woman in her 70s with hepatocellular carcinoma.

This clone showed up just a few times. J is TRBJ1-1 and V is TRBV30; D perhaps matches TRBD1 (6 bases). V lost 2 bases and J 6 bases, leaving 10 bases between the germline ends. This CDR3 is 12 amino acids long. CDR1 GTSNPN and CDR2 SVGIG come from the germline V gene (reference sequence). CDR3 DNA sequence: TGTGCCTGGAGTACCCAGGGGTCTGAAGCTTTCTTT. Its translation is CAWSTQGSEAFF.

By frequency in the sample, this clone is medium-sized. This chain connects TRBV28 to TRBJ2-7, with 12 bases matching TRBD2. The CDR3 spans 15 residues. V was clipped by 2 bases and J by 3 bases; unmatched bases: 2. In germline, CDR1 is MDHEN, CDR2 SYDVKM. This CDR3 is CASSLTGLAGYEQYF. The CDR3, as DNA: TGTGCCAGCAGTTTAACGGGACTAGCGGGCTACGAGCAGTACTTC.

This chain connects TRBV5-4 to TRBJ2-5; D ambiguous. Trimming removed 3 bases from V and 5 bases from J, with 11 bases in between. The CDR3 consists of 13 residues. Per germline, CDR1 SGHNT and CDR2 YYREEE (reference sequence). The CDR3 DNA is TGTGCCAGCAGCTCAATTGAAGAGGAGACCCAGTACTTC. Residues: CASSSIEEETQYF.

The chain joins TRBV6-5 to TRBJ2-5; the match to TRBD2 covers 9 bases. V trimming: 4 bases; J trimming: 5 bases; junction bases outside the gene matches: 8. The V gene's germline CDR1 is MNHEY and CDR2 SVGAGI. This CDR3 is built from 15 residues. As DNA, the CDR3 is TGTGCCAGCAGTTCGAGCGGGGGGCCTCGGGAGACCCAGTACTTC. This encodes CASSSSGGPRETQYF.

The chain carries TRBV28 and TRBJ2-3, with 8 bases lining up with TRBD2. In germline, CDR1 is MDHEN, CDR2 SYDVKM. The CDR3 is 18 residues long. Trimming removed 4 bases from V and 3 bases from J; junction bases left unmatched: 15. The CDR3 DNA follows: TGTGCCAGCAGTTCCGCGGGAGGCGCGGGAGAGGTGACAGATACGCAGTATTTT. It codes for CASSSAGGAGEVTDTQYF.

The CDR3 is CASSHRYTYEQYF. Written as DNA, the CDR3 is TGTGCCAGCAGCCACAGGTATACCTACGAGCAGTACTTC. The rearrangement uses TRBV3-1 (or the pseudogene TRBV3-2) and TRBJ2-7; D is unclear. This CDR3 region has 13 residues. Germline V gene data show CDR1 as LGHDT and CDR2 as YNNKEL (reference sequence). Between the trimmed V and J ends, which lost 3 bases and 2 bases, there was a span of 8 bases.

Written as DNA, the CDR3 is TGTGCCAGCAGCCGGGGCGGGAGCTCCTACGAGCAGTACTTC. It translates to CASSRGGSSYEQYF. The V gene is TRBV7-9, the J gene TRBJ2-7; TRBD2 aligns across 7 bases. This CDR3 comprises 14 residues. Germline CDR1 reads SEHNR; CDR2 reads FQNEAQ (reference sequence). J was trimmed by 0 bases and V by 5 bases; bases with no gene match: 4.

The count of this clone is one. CDR3 DNA: TGTGCCAGCAGCCCACCGGACACCTTTGAAGCTTTCTTT. Translated, it gives CASSPPDTFEAFF. The chain links TRBV6-5 to TRBJ1-1; possible D gene TRBD1, 5 bases. Trimming shortened V by 6 bases and J by 7 bases, and 15 bases separated the two germline ends. CDR1 and CDR2 (germline): MNHEY, SVGAGI. CDR3 length: 13 residues.

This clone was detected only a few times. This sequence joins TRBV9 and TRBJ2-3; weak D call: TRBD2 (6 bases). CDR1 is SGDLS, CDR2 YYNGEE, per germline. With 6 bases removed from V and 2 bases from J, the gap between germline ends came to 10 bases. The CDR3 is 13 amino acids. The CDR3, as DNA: TGTGCCAGCAATCGGGAGCCCACAGATACGCAGTATTTT. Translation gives CASNREPTDTQYF.

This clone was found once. CDR3 in DNA: TGTGCCTGGAGTTTGGACCTCGTCTCCAAAAACATTCAGTACTTC. This encodes CAWSLDLVSKNIQYF. V gene TRBV30 combines with J gene TRBJ2-4; D unresolved. V was pared by 2 bases and J by 2 bases, with 13 bases between. This CDR3 is 15 amino acids long. CDR1 and CDR2 from the germline V gene are GTSNPN and SVGIG (reference sequence). Full variable domain (outside the CDR3, taken from reference TRBV30 and TRBJ2-4): SQTIHQWPATLVQPVGSPLSLECTVEGTSNPNLYWYRQAAGRGLQLLFYSVGIGQISSEVPQNLSASRPQDRQFILSSKKLLLSDSGFYLCAWSLDLVSKNIQYFGAGTRLSVL.

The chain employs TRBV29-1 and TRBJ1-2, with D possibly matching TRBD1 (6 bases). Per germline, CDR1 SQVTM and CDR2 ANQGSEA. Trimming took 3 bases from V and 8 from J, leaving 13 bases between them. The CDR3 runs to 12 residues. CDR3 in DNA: TGCAGCGTTGATGAGGGGGTTGGAGGCTACACCTTC. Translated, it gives CSVDEGVGGYTF.

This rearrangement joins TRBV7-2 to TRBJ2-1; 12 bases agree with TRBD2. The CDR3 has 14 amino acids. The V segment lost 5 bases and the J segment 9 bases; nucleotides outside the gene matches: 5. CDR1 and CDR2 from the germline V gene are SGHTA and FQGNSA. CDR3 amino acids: CASSQTSGSAEQFF. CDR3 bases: TGTGCCAGCAGCCAGACTAGCGGGAGTGCTGAGCAGTTCTTC.

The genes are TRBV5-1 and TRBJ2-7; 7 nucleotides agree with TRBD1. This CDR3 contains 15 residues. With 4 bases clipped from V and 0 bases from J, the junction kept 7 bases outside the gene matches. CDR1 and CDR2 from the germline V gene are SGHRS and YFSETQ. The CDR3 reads CASSRDSSSSYEQYF. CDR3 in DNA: TGCGCCAGCAGCCGGGACAGTAGTTCCTCCTACGAGCAGTACTTC.

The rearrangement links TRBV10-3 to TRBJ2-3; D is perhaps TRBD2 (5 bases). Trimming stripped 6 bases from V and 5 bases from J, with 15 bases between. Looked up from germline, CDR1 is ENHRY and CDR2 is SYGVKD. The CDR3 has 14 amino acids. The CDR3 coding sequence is TGTGCCATCAGAAGGACTGGAGGTAAAGATACGCAGTATTTT. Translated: CAIRRTGGKDTQYF.

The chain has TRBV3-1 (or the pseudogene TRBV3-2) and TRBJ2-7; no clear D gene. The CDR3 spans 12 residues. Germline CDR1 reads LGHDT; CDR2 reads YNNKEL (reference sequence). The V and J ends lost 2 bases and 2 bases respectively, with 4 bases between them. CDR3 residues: CASSQQAYEQYF. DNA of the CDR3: TGTGCCAGCAGCCAACAGGCCTACGAGCAGTACTTC.

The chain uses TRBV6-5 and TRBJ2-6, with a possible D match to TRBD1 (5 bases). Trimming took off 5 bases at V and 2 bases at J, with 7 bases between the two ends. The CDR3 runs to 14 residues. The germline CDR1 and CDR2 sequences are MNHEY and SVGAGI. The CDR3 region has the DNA TGTGCCAGCAGTAGGGGCCCTGGGGCCAACGTCCTGACTTTC. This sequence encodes CASSRGPGANVLTF.

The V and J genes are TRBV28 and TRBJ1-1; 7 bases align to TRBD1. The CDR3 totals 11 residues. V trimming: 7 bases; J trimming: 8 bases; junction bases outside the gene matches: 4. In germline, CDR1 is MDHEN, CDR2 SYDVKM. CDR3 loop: CASIQGREAFF. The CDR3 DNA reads TGTGCCAGCATACAGGGGCGAGAAGCTTTCTTT.

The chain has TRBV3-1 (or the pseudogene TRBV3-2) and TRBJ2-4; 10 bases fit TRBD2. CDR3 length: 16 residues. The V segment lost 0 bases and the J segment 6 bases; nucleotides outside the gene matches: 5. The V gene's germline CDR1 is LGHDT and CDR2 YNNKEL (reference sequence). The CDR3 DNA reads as TGTGCCAGCAGCCAAGAGACTAGCGGGTCTCGAAACATTCAGTACTTC. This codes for CASSQETSGSRNIQYF.

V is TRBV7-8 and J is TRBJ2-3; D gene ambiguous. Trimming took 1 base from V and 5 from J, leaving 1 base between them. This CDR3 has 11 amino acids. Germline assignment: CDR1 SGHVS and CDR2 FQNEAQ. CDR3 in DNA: TGTGCCAGCAGCTTAGAAGATACGCAGTATTTT. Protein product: CASSLEDTQYF.

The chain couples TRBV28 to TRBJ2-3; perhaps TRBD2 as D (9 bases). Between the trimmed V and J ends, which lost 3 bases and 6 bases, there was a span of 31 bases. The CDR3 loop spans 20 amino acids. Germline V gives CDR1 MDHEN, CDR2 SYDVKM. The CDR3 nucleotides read TGTGCCAGCAGTTTCTTCGCAGGGCAGGGGGCGGGAGGGCCTCTCGATACGCAGTATTTT. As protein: CASSFFAGQGAGGPLDTQYF.

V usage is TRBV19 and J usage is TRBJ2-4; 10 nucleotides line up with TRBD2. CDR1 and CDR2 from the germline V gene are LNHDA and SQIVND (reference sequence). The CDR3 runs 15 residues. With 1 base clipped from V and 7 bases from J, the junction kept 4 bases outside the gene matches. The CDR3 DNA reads TGTGCCAGTAGTATAGGGTCTAGCGGGAGTAACATTCAGTACTTC. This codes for CASSIGSSGSNIQYF.

This CDR3 reads CASSPLRAGGSSYEQYF. The CDR3 DNA sequence: TGTGCCAGCAGTCCGCTACGGGCGGGAGGGTCCTCCTACGAGCAGTACTTC. The gene calls are TRBV2 and TRBJ2-7, with TRBD2 matching over 9 bases. Trimming cost V 5 bases and J 0 bases; bases outside gene matches: 11. Germline CDR1 is SNHLY and CDR2 is FYNNEI. The CDR3 spans 17 residues.

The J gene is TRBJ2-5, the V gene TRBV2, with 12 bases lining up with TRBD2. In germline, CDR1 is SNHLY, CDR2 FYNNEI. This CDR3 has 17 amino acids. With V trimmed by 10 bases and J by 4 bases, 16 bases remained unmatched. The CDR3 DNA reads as TGTGCCACAAACCGACTAGCGGGAGAGTCGGTACGAGAGACCCAGTACTTC. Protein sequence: CATNRLAGESVRETQYF.

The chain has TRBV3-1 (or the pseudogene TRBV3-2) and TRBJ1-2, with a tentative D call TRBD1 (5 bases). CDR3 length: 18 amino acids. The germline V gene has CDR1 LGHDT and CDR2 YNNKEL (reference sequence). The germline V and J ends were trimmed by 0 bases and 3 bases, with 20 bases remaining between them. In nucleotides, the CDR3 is TGTGCCAGCAGCCAAGAGAGTGGGGGGGATTGGGAGTACTATGGCTACACCTTC. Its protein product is CASSQESGGDWEYYGYTF.

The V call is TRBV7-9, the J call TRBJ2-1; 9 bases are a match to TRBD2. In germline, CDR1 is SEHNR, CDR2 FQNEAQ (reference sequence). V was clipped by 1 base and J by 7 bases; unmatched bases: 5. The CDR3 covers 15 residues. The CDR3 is CASSLDSGRRNEQFF. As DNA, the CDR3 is TGTGCCAGCAGCTTAGATAGCGGGAGAAGGAATGAGCAGTTCTTC. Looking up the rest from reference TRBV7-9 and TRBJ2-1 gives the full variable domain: DTGVSQNPRHKITKRGQNVTFRCDPISEHNRLYWYRQTLGQGPEFLTYFQNEAQLEKSRLLSDRFSAERPKGSFSTLEIQRTEQGDSAMYLCASSLDSGRRNEQFFGPGTRLTVL.

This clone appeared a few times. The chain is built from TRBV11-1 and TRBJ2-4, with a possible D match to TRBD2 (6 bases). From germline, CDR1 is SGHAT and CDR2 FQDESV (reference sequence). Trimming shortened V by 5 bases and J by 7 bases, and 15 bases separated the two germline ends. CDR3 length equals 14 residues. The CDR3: CASSPLAFGNIQYF. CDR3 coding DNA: TGTGCCAGCAGCCCCCTAGCGTTCGGTAACATTCAGTACTTC. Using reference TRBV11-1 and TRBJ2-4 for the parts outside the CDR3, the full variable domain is EAEVAQSPRYKITEKSQAVAFWCDPISGHATLYWYRQILGQGPELLVQFQDESVVDDSQLPKDRFSAERLKGVDSTLKIQPAELGDSAMYLCASSPLAFGNIQYFGAGTRLSVL.